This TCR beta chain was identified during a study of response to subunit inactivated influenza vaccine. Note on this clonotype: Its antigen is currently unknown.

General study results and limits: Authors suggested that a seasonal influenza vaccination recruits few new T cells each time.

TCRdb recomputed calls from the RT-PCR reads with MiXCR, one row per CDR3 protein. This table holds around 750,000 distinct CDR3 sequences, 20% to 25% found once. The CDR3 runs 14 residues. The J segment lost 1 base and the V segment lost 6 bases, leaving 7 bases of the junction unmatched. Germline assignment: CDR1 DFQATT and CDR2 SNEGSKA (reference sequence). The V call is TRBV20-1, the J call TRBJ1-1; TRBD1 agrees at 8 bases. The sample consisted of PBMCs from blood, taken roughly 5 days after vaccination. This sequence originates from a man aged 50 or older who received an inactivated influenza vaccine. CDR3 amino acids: CSAPWTGRNTEAFF. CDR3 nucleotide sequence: TGCAGTGCCCCATGGACAGGGCGGAACACTGAAGCTTTCTTT.